This TCR beta chain originates from a study of CD8+CD57+ T cells in acquired aplastic anemia. The wider study: Sorted CD4+ plus CD8+ cells gave DNA averaging about 3.2 ug.

This clonotype came up many times. Antigen unknown. The junction departs from the called germline gene at one end, perhaps through a read error. Genomic DNA templated the TCR beta VDJ and CDR3 profiling. TCRdb processed the reads anew with MiXCR; each CDR3 protein has one entry. Among 300,000 or so distinct CDR3 sequences listed, 50% to 70% were seen once. Study-wide results and caveats: Patient and control CD8+ Simpson's diversity was not significantly different. Shared by patients and controls, 25 to 30 CD8+ CDR3s were abundant in patients.

This CDR3 contains 15 residues. Looked up from germline, CDR1 is SNHLY and CDR2 is FYNNEI. This clonotype originated in a human donor with severe aplastic anemia or a healthy control (not recorded which). The chain is built from TRBV2 and TRBJ1-2, with 7 positions matching TRBD1. The sample taken for sequencing was sorted CD4+, CD8+, or CD8+CD57+ T cells (not recorded which) from PBMCs. The DNA for the CDR3 is TGTGCCAGCAGGGAAGACAGGGTGCGGATCTATGGCTACACCTTC. It is translated as CASREDRVRIYGYTF.